There are many counts of the clone carrying this TCR beta chain. Its antigen is as yet unknown. The junction and the germline gene differ at one end; a read error may be behind it. This sample was taken from a study of spatial heterogeneity in lung cancer. The CDR3 loop spans 15 amino acids. CDR1 is SSHAT, CDR2 FNYEAQ, per germline (reference sequence). TCRdb re-called the 5' RACE reads through MiXCR, storing one row per CDR3 protein. The sample holds 15,000 or so distinct CDR3 sequences, 4% to 5% seen once. Overall study results and limits: In tumors, expanded intratumoral alpha and beta TCR counts tracked mutation counts.

Time point given: sample taken at primary tumor resection. The genes are TRBV7-7 and TRBJ2-3; a weak D match, TRBD2 (5 bases). Sequencing used lung tumor tissue, obtained at surgery. The TCR was taken from a female donor with early-stage non-small cell lung cancer. The CDR3 reads CASSLGRLSTDTQYF. The CDR3 DNA follows: TGTGCTAGCAGCTTAGGCAGACTAAGCACAGATACGCAGTATTTT.